What follows are 22 T cell receptor beta chains derived from one specimen sequenced in a study of T cells in Graves' hyperthyroidism and ophthalmopathy (dated by TCRdb to the late 2010s). The library was generated by multiplex PCR. The sequencer listed for this sample is Illumina HiSeq 2000. The TCR beta CDR3 regions were amplified from the RNA transcripts. A first-round RT-PCR of the TCR CDR3 used the HTBI primer set with the Qiagen OneStep RT-PCR kit. TCRdb cleaned the public reads at Q25 with fastp, built clones with MiXCR and kept in-frame beta chains. Every CDR3 protein is listed once, alongside the most common genes and DNA of its rows. The sample table records 490,000 or so distinct CDR3 sequences; 22% of these occur just once. Together, the top ten hold under 55% of the sample. The material sequenced was blood. The source is a woman in her seventies with Graves' ophthalmopathy.

The sample holds many counts of this clonotype. The chain links TRBV19 to TRBJ1-2; 11 bases fit TRBD1. Germline lookup yields CDR1 LNHDA and CDR2 SQIVND (reference sequence). V lost 7 bases to trimming and J lost 2 bases; unmatched junction nucleotides: 12. This CDR3 region has 17 residues. The CDR3: CASTGTGGSWSNYGYTF. CDR3 DNA sequence: TGTGCCAGTACGGGGACAGGGGGATCTTGGAGCAACTATGGCTACACCTTC.

This clonotype was observed a handful of times. V and J are TRBV6-1 and TRBJ1-1, with D possibly matching TRBD1 (6 bases). Deletions cut 7 bases from V and 6 bases from J, with 15 bases between. This CDR3 spans 13 amino acids. Germline-derived CDR1 and CDR2 are MNHNS and SASEGT. This CDR3 is CASIYRGAAEAFF. Written as DNA, the CDR3 is TGTGCCAGCATCTACCGGGGGGCGGCTGAAGCTTTCTTT.

With respect to this clonotype: The CDR3 does not close with the conserved phenylalanine or tryptophan, likely indicating a read error. Here the CDR3 reads CASSLGPGYYEQYL. In nucleotides, the CDR3 is TGTGCCAGCAGTTTAGGGCCAGGGTATTACGAGCAGTACCTC. V is TRBV12-3 or TRBV12-4 and J is TRBJ2-7; D possibly corresponds to TRBD1 (5 bases). The CDR3 is 14 amino acids. V was shortened by 1 base and J by 4 bases, with 11 bases between the two germline ends.

The chain joins TRBV6-1 to TRBJ1-1; D uncertain. The CDR3 is 13 residues long. With 5 bases removed from V and 6 bases from J, the gap between germline ends came to 13 bases. Germline assignment: CDR1 MNHNS and CDR2 SASEGT. DNA of the CDR3: TGTGCCAGCAGTTATCCGGGGAATGCTGAAGCTTTCTTT. Translated, it gives CASSYPGNAEAFF.

This clonotype was seen a few times. This rearrangement joins TRBV30 to TRBJ2-1; no firm D call. Trimming removed 4 bases from V and 15 bases from J, with 19 bases in between. The CDR3 is 12 residues long. Germline V CDR1 and CDR2: GTSNPN, SVGIG (reference sequence). For the CDR3, the DNA is TGTGCCTGGACTCAAAGTCGAGGAAGTGGGTTCTTC. This translates into CAWTQSRGSGFF.

This clonotype was found a few times. The chain links TRBV9 to TRBJ2-1; D might be TRBD2 (5 bases). CDR3 size: 14 residues. The V and J ends lost 4 bases and 0 bases respectively, with 8 bases between them. Germline V lookup: CDR1 SGDLS, CDR2 YYNGEE. The CDR3 protein is CASSTGDSYNEQFF. The CDR3 DNA sequence: TGTGCCAGCAGCACCGGGGACTCCTACAATGAGCAGTTCTTC.

This clonotype has just one count. The genes are TRBV2 and TRBJ2-3; the match to TRBD2 covers 13 bases. The CDR3 runs 15 residues. Trimming at V came to 6 bases and at J to 3 bases, leaving 3 bases not matched to a gene. CDR1 and CDR2 (germline): SNHLY, FYNNEI. The CDR3 region has the DNA TGTGCCAGCAGCGGGACTAGCGGGACGACAGATACGCAGTATTTT. It encodes CASSGTSGTTDTQYF.

The chain employs TRBV7-3 and TRBJ1-1; unclear D gene. This CDR3 contains 13 residues. Germline CDR1 SGHTA, CDR2 FQGTGA. Between the trimmed V and J ends, which lost 1 base and 4 bases, there was a span of 7 bases. The CDR3 region has the DNA TGTGCCAGCAGCTTAAGTGAGAGCACTGAAGCTTTCTTT. Its protein is CASSLSESTEAFF.

This clonotype was recorded at least ten times. The J gene is TRBJ2-3, the V gene TRBV7-2; 11 bases line up with TRBD2. The V segment lost 5 bases and the J segment 0 bases; nucleotides outside the gene matches: 7. CDR1 SGHTA and CDR2 FQGNSA come from the germline V gene. CDR3 length equals 17 residues. The CDR3 loop is CASSPTTSGGSTDTQYF. Here the CDR3 DNA reads TGTGCCAGCAGCCCCACAACTAGCGGGGGCAGCACAGATACGCAGTATTTT.

The chain carries TRBV20-1 and TRBJ2-1; the match to TRBD2 covers 10 bases. The CDR3 is 14 residues long. Trimming took 6 bases from V and 7 from J; bases not matched to a gene: 9. Germline CDR1 and CDR2: DFQATT and SNEGSKA (reference sequence). For the CDR3, the DNA is TGCAGTGCCCGAAAAGCGGGAGGGGGGAATGAGCAGTTCTTC. It specifies CSARKAGGGNEQFF.

This clonotype has just a few counts. The CDR3 loop reads CATPSQALQPQHF. CDR3 nucleotide sequence: TGTGCCACCCCGTCCCAGGCTCTTCAGCCCCAGCATTTT. V usage is TRBV24-1 and J usage is TRBJ1-5; D gene uncertain. Germline-derived CDR1 and CDR2 are KGHDR and SFDVKD. V was pared by 9 bases and J by 6 bases, with 14 bases between. This CDR3 has 13 residues.

This clonotype was observed a handful of times. This chain links TRBV20-1 with TRBJ2-1, with D possibly TRBD2 on 7 matching bases. The CDR3 totals 16 residues. In germline, CDR1 is DFQATT, CDR2 SNEGSKA (reference sequence). V dropped 6 bases and J dropped 3 bases, with 21 bases sitting between them. The CDR3 protein is CSARGRLADLYNEQFF. As DNA, the CDR3 is TGCAGTGCGAGGGGGAGACTAGCCGACCTCTACAATGAGCAGTTCTTC.

This clonotype was recorded at least ten times. This chain joins TRBV12-3 or TRBV12-4 and TRBJ1-1, with TRBD1 as a possible D gene (5 bases). V lost 3 bases to trimming and J lost 8 bases, with 7 bases between them. The CDR3 contains 11 residues. CDR3: CASSLAGEAFF. DNA of the CDR3: TGTGCCAGCAGTTTGGCAGGGGAAGCTTTCTTT.

This clonotype showed up just a few times. The chain couples TRBV29-1 to TRBJ1-6; D unresolved. Germline lookup yields CDR1 SQVTM and CDR2 ANQGSEA. The CDR3 sequence is 15 residues long. Trimming shortened V by 2 bases and J by 4 bases, and 12 bases separated the two germline ends. CDR3 in DNA: TGCAGCGTTGAAACGGTCGGACTGTATAATTCACCCCTCCACTTT. Its translation is CSVETVGLYNSPLHF.

The rearrangement joins TRBV6-1 to TRBJ1-1; TRBD1 agrees at 7 bases. This CDR3 has 13 residues. J gave up 5 bases and V 6 bases, and 6 bases lay outside the gene matches. Per germline, CDR1 MNHNS and CDR2 SASEGT. CDR3 sequence reads: CASRPRGRTEAFF. Here the CDR3 DNA reads TGTGCCAGCAGACCGAGGGGGCGAACTGAAGCTTTCTTT.

A few counts support this clonotype. This sequence joins TRBV15 and TRBJ2-2; TRBD2 matches 13 bases. This CDR3 region has 18 residues. The germline V gene has CDR1 LNHNV and CDR2 YYDKDF (reference sequence). V was pared by 2 bases and J by 3 bases, with 6 bases of the junction left unmatched. In nucleotides, the CDR3 is TGTGCCACCAGCAGACTGGGACTAGCGGGACGAGACACCGGGGAGCTGTTTTTT. Its translation is CATSRLGLAGRDTGELFF.

The chain is built from TRBV7-3 and TRBJ2-2; 9 nucleotides line up with TRBD2. The CDR3 sequence is 15 residues long. The V and J ends lost 4 bases and 9 bases, in that order; junction bases with no gene match: 9. Per the germline V gene, CDR1 is SGHTA and CDR2 is FQGTGA. The CDR3 nucleotides are TGTGCCAGCAGCTCTTCTAGCGGGAATGGTCGGGAGCTGTTTTTT. As protein: CASSSSSGNGRELFF.

This clonotype was seen only a few times. The chain carries TRBV5-1 and TRBJ2-7; D is tentatively TRBD1 or TRBD2 (6 bases each). CDR1 is SGHRS, CDR2 YFSETQ, per germline. V dropped 0 bases and J dropped 7 bases, with 14 bases sitting between them. CDR3 size: 14 residues. For the CDR3, the DNA is TGCGCCAGCAGCTTGGTTGTAGGGGGAGGTGAGCAGTACTTC. Residues: CASSLVVGGGEQYF.

This clonotype showed up many times. The V gene is TRBV6-1, the J gene TRBJ1-5; TRBD1 aligns across 9 bases. The CDR3 covers 16 residues. The trim removed 4 bases at V and 4 bases at J, leaving 8 bases unmatched. The germline gives CDR1 MNHNS, CDR2 SASEGT. The CDR3 nucleotides read TGTGCCAGCAGTGTCCGGGACAGGGTATCGAATCAGCCCCAGCATTTT. Translated: CASSVRDRVSNQPQHF.

This chain joins TRBV6-1 and TRBJ2-5; 8 nucleotides line up with TRBD2. This CDR3 has 17 residues. Germline CDR1 reads MNHNS; CDR2 reads SASEGT. V dropped 7 bases and J dropped 6; count of bases not matched to a gene: 19. In DNA, the CDR3 is TGTGCCAGCAAAAGGGTAACGGGAGGGCGGTATCCTCAGACCCAGTACTTC. This encodes CASKRVTGGRYPQTQYF.

This clonotype was seen repeatedly, ten times or more. The chain employs TRBV2 and TRBJ2-3, with 15 bases fitting TRBD2. V was pared by 6 bases and J by 5 bases, with 9 bases of the junction left unmatched. In germline, CDR1 is SNHLY, CDR2 FYNNEI. The CDR3 length is 17 residues. For the CDR3, the DNA is TGTGCCAGCAGGGCCGGGACTAGCGGGAGGCGGGTAGATACGCAGTATTTT. It specifies CASRAGTSGRRVDTQYF.

The chain employs TRBV12-3 or TRBV12-4 and TRBJ1-1, with 7 bases that match TRBD1. V lost 6 bases and J lost 2; bases outside the gene matches: 6. The CDR3 covers 14 residues. The CDR3 region is CASRYDRANTEAFF. The CDR3 region has the DNA TGTGCCAGCAGGTACGACAGGGCAAACACTGAAGCTTTCTTT.